A selection of T cell receptor beta chains follows, all from one sample in a study of blood T cell repertoires in COVID-19. This table comes from immunoSEQ multiplex PCR, and its TCRdb copy is limited to in-frame clones, with some not included. The sample includes some 100,000 clones, less than 85% seen only once; the top ten take 3.5% to 4%. The specimen sequenced was peripheral blood. The receptors here all came from a man aged 65-85 years with COVID-19, enrolled during active disease. The CDR3 runs from the conserved cysteine through the conserved F or W. D genes are given only for firm matches. Expanded clones are given a class, and other clones once, few, many or no size at all.

CAISAALGEGPTYEQYF	TGTGCCATCAGTGCTGCCCTGGGGGAGGGCCCCACCTACGAGCAGTACTTC	NA	TRBV10-3	TRBJ2-7	TRBD2
CASRLTGTGYEKLFF	TGTGCCAGCAGGCTTACCGGGACAGGCTACGAAAAACTGTTTTTT	few	TRBV28	TRBJ1-4	TRBD1
CASSRQGDQETQYF	TGTGCCAGTAGTAGACAGGGGGACCAAGAGACCCAGTACTTC	NA	TRBV19	TRBJ2-5	TRBD1
CASRELAGGTDTQYF	TGTGCCAGCAGGGAACTAGCGGGAGGAACAGATACGCAGTATTTT	few	TRBV2	TRBJ2-3	TRBD2
CASSLAGSAETQYF	TGTGCCAGCAGTTTGGCGGGGTCGGCAGAGACCCAGTACTTC	NA	TRBV28	TRBJ2-5	NA
CASSNVAFSYEQYF	TGTGCCAGTAGTAATGTAGCGTTTTCCTACGAGCAGTACTTC	NA	TRBV19	TRBJ2-7	NA
CASSLSGGSRDEQYF	TGTGCCAGCAGTTTATCGGGAGGGAGTAGGGACGAGCAGTACTTC	once	TRBV28	TRBJ2-7	TRBD2
CASSQPIGGSWSYNEQFF	TGTGCCAGCAGCCAACCCATAGGAGGGAGTTGGTCCTACAATGAGCAGTTCTTC	NA	TRBV14	TRBJ2-1	NA
CASSADRDQNTEAFF	TGTGCCAGCAGCGCGGACAGGGACCAGAACACTGAAGCTTTCTTT	NA	TRBV7-9	TRBJ1-1	TRBD1
CAISGGTGENYEQYF	TGTGCCATCAGTGGGGGGACAGGAGAAAACTACGAGCAGTACTTC	NA	TRBV10-3	TRBJ2-7	TRBD1
CASRPRTSEGPLSYEQYF	TGCGCCAGCAGACCGAGGACTAGCGAGGGCCCCCTTTCCTACGAGCAGTACTTC	few	TRBV10-1	TRBJ2-7	TRBD2
CASSVGGQGDSPLHF	TGTGCCAGCAGCGTAGGTGGACAGGGTGATTCACCCCTCCACTTT	NA	TRBV9	TRBJ1-6	TRBD1
CSASTSGRSYSDTQYF	TGCAGTGCTAGTACTAGCGGGAGATCTTATTCAGATACGCAGTATTTT	NA	TRBV20-1	TRBJ2-3	TRBD2
CATSRAVNTEAFF	TGTGCCACCAGCAGAGCTGTCAACACTGAAGCTTTCTTT	once	TRBV15	TRBJ1-1	NA
CATRVGGNTGELFF	TGTGCCACCAGGGTTGGCGGGAACACCGGGGAGCTGTTTTTT	once	TRBV24-1	TRBJ2-2	NA
CASSLDYSRYEQYF	TGTGCCAGCAGCTTAGATTATTCCCGCTACGAGCAGTACTTC	few	TRBV7-2	TRBJ2-7	NA
CAWSVLGNTIYF	TGTGCCTGGAGTGTACTTGGAAACACCATATATTTT	many	TRBV30	TRBJ1-3	NA
CASSTGGVAGGIRETQYF	TGTGCCAGCAGTACGGGAGGGGTAGCGGGAGGGATTCGAGAGACCCAGTACTTC	few	TRBV28	TRBJ2-5	TRBD2
CASSFGSYHISYNEQFF	TGTGCCAGCAGCTTCGGGTCATACCACATCTCCTACAATGAGCAGTTCTTC	NA	TRBV5-8	TRBJ2-1	NA
CASSAAGVDEQYF	TGTGCTAGCAGCGCCGCGGGAGTCGACGAGCAGTACTTC	few	TRBV7-7	TRBJ2-7	TRBD2
CSVGRIGAGGVNEQFF	TGCAGCGTTGGGAGGATTGGAGCGGGAGGAGTAAATGAGCAGTTCTTC	once	TRBV29-1	TRBJ2-1	TRBD2
CASSLVVAGRYEQYF	TGTGCCAGCAGTTTAGTGGTGGCGGGACGTTACGAGCAGTACTTC	once	TRBV28	TRBJ2-7	NA
CASSFFGDEAFF	TGTGCCAGCAGCTTTTTCGGGGATGAAGCTTTCTTT	few	TRBV11-2	TRBJ1-1	NA
CAISDLAGNNEQFF	TGTGCCATCAGTGACCTAGCGGGCAACAATGAGCAGTTCTTC	few	TRBV10-3	TRBJ2-1	TRBD2
CSARLPPGEFF	TGCAGTGCTAGATTGCCCCCGGGGGAGTTCTTC	NA	TRBV20-1	TRBJ2-1	NA
CAWSVLGDRDSLVTF	TGTGCCTGGAGTGTACTAGGGGACAGGGACTCCCTAGTAACCTTC	NA	TRBV30	TRBJ1-2	TRBD1
CASSELGSGNQPQHF	TGTGCCAGCAGTGAGCTAGGGAGTGGCAATCAGCCCCAGCATTTT	NA	TRBV2	TRBJ1-5	NA
CATSELNQPQHF	TGTGCCACCAGCGAACTGAATCAGCCCCAGCATTTT	few	TRBV15	TRBJ1-5	NA
CASSSPGGGEKLFF	TGTGCCAGCAGTTCCCCAGGGGGTGGTGAAAAACTGTTTTTT	few	TRBV6-6	TRBJ1-4	TRBD1
CSAGTGRNQPQHF	TGCAGCGCGGGGACAGGACGAAATCAGCCCCAGCATTTT	few	TRBV29-1	TRBJ1-5	TRBD1
CASRPPRKRNEQFF	TGTGCAAGTCGCCCCCCCCGGAAGAGGAATGAGCAGTTCTTC	NA	TRBV12-2	TRBJ2-1	NA
CASLSGTRTGELFF	TGTGCCAGCCTTAGCGGGACAAGGACCGGGGAGCTGTTTTTT	NA	TRBV28	TRBJ2-2	TRBD2
CAISDPGTGAYEQYF	TGTGCCATCAGTGACCCCGGGACTGGAGCCTACGAGCAGTACTTC	NA	TRBV10-3	TRBJ2-7	NA
CASSTIGSNQPQHF	TGTGCCAGTAGCACTATAGGCAGCAATCAGCCCCAGCATTTT	NA	TRBV19	TRBJ1-5	NA
CASRPQGPNGYTF	TGTGCCAGCAGGCCACAGGGCCCAAATGGCTACACCTTC	NA	TRBV25-1	TRBJ1-2	NA
CASSLVVPGLAGYNEQFF	TGTGCCAGCAGCTTAGTAGTCCCGGGACTAGCGGGATACAATGAGCAGTTCTTC	few	TRBV7-2	TRBJ2-1	TRBD2
CASSLDEEYSRFF	TGTGCCAGCAGCTTGGACGAGGAATATAGTCGGTTCTTC	NA	TRBV5-4	TRBJ2-1	NA
CASSYGQGETQYF	TGCGCCAGCAGCTATGGACAGGGGGAGACCCAGTACTTC	NA	TRBV5-1	TRBJ2-5	TRBD1
CASSSLAGELFF	TGTGCCAGCTCATCTCTAGCCGGGGAGCTGTTTTTT	NA	TRBV18	TRBJ2-2	NA
CASSPGTGWGGYTF	TGTGCCAGCAGCCCAGGGACAGGGTGGGGAGGCTACACCTTC	NA	TRBV14	TRBJ1-2	TRBD1
CASSKTGPETQYF	TGTGCCAGCAGTAAGACAGGCCCAGAGACCCAGTACTTC	NA	TRBV12-3/TRBV12-4	TRBJ2-5	NA
CASRGGSGNIQYF	TGTGCCAGCCGCGGGGGCTCGGGAAACATTCAGTACTTC	NA	TRBV2	TRBJ2-4	NA
CASSGMREGEQFF	TGTGCCAGCAGTGGGATGCGGGAGGGCGAGCAGTTCTTC	NA	TRBV6-4	TRBJ2-1	TRBD2